This T cell receptor beta chain was obtained from a study of blood T cell repertoires in COVID-19. Study as a whole: There were acute and convalescent COVID-19 samples, and they came from the United States, Italy and Spain. PBMCs, B-cell-depleted T cells, or T cells provided the cDNA or gDNA that made up the material.

In the authors' workflow: Reference gene primer amplification yielded estimated nucleated cell counts. Sequencing was performed with immunoSEQ multiplex PCR; in TCRdb, only in-frame clones are kept and a portion is missing. That table is the source of V, J and clone size, and D and trimming were worked out from the DNA. Of 130,000 or so clones listed, around 63% are singletons. The V end lost 3 bases, the J end lost 8 bases, and 12 bases lay between the germline ends. This CDR3 spans 13 amino acids. Germline CDR1 is SGDLS and CDR2 is YYNGEE. Sequencing used peripheral blood. The chain couples TRBV9 to TRBJ2-1; D might be TRBD2 (6 bases). This clonotype was obtained from a woman aged 70-85 years with acute or convalescent COVID-19. CDR3 loop: CASSAPASDEQFF. As DNA, the CDR3 is TGTGCCAGCAGCGCACCCGCTAGCGATGAGCAGTTCTTC.